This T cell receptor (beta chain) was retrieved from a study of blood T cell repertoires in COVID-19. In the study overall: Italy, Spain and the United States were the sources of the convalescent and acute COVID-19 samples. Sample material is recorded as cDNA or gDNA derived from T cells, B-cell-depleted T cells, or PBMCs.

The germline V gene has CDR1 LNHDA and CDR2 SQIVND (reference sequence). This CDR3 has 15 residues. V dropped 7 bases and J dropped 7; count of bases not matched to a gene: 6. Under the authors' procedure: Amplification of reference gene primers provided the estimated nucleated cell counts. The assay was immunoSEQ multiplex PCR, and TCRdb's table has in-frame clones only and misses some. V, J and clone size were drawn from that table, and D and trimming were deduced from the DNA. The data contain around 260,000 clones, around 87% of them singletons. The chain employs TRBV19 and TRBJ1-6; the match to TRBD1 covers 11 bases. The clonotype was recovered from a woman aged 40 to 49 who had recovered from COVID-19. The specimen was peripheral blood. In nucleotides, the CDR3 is TGTGCCAGTACTCGGGACAGGGGGGGAAATTCACCCCTCCACTTT. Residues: CASTRDRGGNSPLHF.